The present TCR beta chain was sequenced within a study of T cell repertoires in cytomegalovirus infection. In TCRdb, the reads were re-called with MiXCR into one record per CDR3 protein. This table holds hundreds of thousands of distinct CDR3 sequences, about 7% found once. Input material: PBMCs. The source of this sequence is a human donor in good health (CMV status not recorded). Some clones in this sample may be carry-over from other donors' samples.

The CDR3 nucleotides are TGTGCCTGGAGTGCCCGGACAGGGCGAGACGGCTACACCTTC. It encodes CAWSARTGRDGYTF. The gene calls are TRBV30 and TRBJ1-2; 8 nucleotides agree with TRBD1. From germline, CDR1 is GTSNPN and CDR2 SVGIG (reference sequence). After removal of 1 base from V and 8 bases from J, the junction contained 9 bases not matched to a gene. The CDR3 contains 14 residues.